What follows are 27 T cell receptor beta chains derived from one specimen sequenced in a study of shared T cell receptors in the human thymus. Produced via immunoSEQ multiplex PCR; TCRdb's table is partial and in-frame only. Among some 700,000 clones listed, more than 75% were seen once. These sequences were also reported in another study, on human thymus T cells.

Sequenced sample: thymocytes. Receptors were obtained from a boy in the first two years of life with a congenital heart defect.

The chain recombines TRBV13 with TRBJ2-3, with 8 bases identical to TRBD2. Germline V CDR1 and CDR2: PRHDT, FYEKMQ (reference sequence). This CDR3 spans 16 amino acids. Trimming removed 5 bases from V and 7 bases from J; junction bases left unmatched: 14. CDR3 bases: TGTGCCAGCAGCAGCGGGGGAGGCCCTACGTCAAATACGCAGTATTTT. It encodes CASSSGGGPTSNTQYF. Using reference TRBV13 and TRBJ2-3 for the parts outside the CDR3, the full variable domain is AAGVIQSPRHLIKEKRETATLKCYPIPRHDTVYWYQQGPGQDPQFLISFYEKMQSDKGSIPDRFSAQQFSDYHSELNMSSLELGDSALYFCASSSGGGPTSNTQYFGPGTRLTVL.

CDR3 region: CASSLADFGRGHRGELFF. The DNA of the CDR3 is TGTGCCAGCAGCTTGGCGGATTTTGGCAGGGGGCATCGCGGGGAGCTGTTTTTT. V gene TRBV5-6 combines with J gene TRBJ2-2; 8 nucleotides agree with TRBD1. This CDR3 spans 18 amino acids. J gave up 7 bases and V 0 bases, and 14 bases lay outside the gene matches. Germline V gives CDR1 SGHDT, CDR2 YYEEEE.

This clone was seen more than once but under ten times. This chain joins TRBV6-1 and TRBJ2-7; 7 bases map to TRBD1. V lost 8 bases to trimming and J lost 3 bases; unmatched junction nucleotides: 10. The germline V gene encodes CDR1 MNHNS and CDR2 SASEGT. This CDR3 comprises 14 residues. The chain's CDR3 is CASGGQSSFYEQYF. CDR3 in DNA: TGTGCCAGCGGGGGACAGAGTTCCTTCTACGAGCAGTACTTC.

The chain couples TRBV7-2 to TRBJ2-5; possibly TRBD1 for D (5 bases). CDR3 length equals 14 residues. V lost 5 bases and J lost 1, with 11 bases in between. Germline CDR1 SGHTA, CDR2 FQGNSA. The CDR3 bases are TGTGCCAGCAGCGCACCTCAGGGCCAAGAGACCCAGTACTTC. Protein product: CASSAPQGQETQYF.

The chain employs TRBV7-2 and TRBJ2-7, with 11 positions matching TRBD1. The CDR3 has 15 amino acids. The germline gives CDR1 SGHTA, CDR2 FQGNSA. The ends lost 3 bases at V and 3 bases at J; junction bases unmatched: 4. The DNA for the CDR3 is TGTGCCAGCAGCTTCGGACAGGGGGCGTTCTACGAGCAGTACTTC. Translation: CASSFGQGAFYEQYF.

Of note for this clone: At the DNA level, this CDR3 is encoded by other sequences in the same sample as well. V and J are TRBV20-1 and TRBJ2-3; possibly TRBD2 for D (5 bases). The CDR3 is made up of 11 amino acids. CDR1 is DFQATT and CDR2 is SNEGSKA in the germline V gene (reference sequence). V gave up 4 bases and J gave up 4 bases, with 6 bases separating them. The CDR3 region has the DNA TGCAGTGCTACCGGGGCAGATACGCAGTATTTT. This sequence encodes CSATGADTQYF.

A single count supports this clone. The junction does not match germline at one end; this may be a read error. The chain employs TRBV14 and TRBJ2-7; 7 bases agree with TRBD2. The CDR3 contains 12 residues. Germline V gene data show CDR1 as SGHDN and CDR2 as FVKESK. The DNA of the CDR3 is TGTGCCAGCAGCCAACGGGGCCTAGCGGTGAACTTC. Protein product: CASSQRGLAVNF.

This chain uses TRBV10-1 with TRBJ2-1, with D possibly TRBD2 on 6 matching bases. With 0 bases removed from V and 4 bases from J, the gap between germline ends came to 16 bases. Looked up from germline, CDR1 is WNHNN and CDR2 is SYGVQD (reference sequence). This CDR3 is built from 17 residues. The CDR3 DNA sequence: TGCGCCAGCAGTGAGTCTGGAGGGCTTCGGATTTACAATGAGCAGTTCTTC. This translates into CASSESGGLRIYNEQFF.

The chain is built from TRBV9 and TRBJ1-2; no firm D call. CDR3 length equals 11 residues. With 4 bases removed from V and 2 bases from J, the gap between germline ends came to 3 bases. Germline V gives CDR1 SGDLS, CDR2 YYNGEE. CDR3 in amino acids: CASSLNYGYTF. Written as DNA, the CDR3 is TGTGCCAGCAGCCTAAACTATGGCTACACCTTC.

The chain's CDR3 is CASRKREAGEQFF. In nucleotides, the CDR3 is TGTGCCAGCAGGAAACGGGAGGCCGGGGAGCAGTTCTTC. The chain has TRBV7-9 and TRBJ2-1, with TRBD2 identical over 7 bases. Germline CDR1 reads SEHNR; CDR2 reads FQNEAQ (reference sequence). The CDR3 has 13 residues. Unmatched junction bases numbered 9, after V lost 6 bases and J lost 10 bases.

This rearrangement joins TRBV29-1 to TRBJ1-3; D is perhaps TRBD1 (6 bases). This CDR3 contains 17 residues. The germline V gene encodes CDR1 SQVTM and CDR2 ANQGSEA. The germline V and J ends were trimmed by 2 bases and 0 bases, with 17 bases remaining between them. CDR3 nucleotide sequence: TGCAGCGTTGAAAGGAAAGGGGGGGCAAGCTCTGGAAACACCATATATTTT. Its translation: CSVERKGGASSGNTIYF.

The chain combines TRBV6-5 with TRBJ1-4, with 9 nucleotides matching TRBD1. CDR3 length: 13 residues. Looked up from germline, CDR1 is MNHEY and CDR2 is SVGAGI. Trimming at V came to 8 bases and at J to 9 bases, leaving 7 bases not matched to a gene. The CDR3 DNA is TGTGCCAGCCGCGACAGGGGGGTCAAAAAACTGTTTTTT. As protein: CASRDRGVKKLFF.

The CDR3 DNA reads as TGCGCCAGCAGACTAGCGGGAGGGCTTGTCGGGGAGCTGTTTTTT. Translation: CASRLAGGLVGELFF. V usage is TRBV10-2 and J usage is TRBJ2-2, with TRBD2 identical over 13 bases. The ends lost 6 bases at V and 7 bases at J; junction bases unmatched: 5. The CDR3 sequence is 15 residues long. Germline-derived CDR1 and CDR2 are WSHSY and SAAADI.

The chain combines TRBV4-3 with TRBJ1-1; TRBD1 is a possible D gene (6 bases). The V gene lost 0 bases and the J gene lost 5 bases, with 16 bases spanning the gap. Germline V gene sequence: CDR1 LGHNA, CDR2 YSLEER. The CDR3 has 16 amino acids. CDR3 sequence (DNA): TGCGCCAGCAGCCAAGAAGAGGCTCCCCAGGGGACTGAAGCTTTCTTT. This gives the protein CASSQEEAPQGTEAFF.

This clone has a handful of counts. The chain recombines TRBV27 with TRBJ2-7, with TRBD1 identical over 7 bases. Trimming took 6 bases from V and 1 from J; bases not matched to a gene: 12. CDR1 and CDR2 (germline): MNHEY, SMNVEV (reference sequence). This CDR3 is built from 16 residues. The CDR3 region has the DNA TGTGCCAGCAGGCGGACAGGAACCCGGGGTTCCTACGAGCAGTACTTC. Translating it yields CASRRTGTRGSYEQYF.

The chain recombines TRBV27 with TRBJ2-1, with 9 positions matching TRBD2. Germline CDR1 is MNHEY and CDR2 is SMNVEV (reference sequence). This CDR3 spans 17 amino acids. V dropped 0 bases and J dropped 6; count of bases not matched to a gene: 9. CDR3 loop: CASSLSAGGGSGNEQFF. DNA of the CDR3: TGTGCCAGCAGTTTATCGGCGGGAGGGGGATCGGGCAATGAGCAGTTCTTC.

The CDR3 DNA sequence: TGTGCCAGCAGCGTACAACCGACTGGGGACAGCAATCACTCCCTTAGCGAGCAGTACTTC. Amino acid sequence: CASSVQPTGDSNHSLSEQYF. V gene TRBV9 combines with J gene TRBJ2-7, with 7 positions matching TRBD1. The CDR3 covers 20 residues. Germline V CDR1 and CDR2: SGDLS, YYNGEE. V trimming: 1 base; J trimming: 6 bases; junction bases outside the gene matches: 25. Full variable domain (missing parts from reference TRBV9 and TRBJ2-7): DSGVTQTPKHLITATGQRVTLRCSPRSGDLSVYWYQQSLDQGLQFLIQYYNGEERAKGNILERFSAQQFPDLHSELNLSSLELGDSALYFCASSVQPTGDSNHSLSEQYFGPGTRLTVT.

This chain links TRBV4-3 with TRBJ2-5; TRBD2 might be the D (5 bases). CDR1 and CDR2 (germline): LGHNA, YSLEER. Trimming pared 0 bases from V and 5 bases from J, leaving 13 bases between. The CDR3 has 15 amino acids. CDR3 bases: TGCGCCAGCAGCCAAGATCGGCGGGTGCGGGAGACCCAGTACTTC. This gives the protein CASSQDRRVRETQYF.

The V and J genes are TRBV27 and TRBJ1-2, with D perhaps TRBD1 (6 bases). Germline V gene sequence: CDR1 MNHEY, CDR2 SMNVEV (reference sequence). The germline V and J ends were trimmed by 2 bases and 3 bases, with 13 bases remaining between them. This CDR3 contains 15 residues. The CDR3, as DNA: TGTGCCAGCAGTTTACGGGGGGGCCTGGACTATGGCTACACCTTC. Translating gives CASSLRGGLDYGYTF.

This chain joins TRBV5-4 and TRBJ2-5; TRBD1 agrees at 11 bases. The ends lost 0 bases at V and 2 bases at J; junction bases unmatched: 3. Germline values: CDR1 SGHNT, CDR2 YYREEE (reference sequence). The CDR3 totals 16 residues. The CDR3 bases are TGTGCCAGCAGCTTGGCGGGACAGGGGGAGCAAGAGACCCAGTACTTC. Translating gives CASSLAGQGEQETQYF.

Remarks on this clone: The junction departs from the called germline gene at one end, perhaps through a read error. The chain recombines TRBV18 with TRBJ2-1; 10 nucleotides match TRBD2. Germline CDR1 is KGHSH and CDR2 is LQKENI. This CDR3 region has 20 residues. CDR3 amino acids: CASSTPRVASGSWRYNEQFF. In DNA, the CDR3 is TGTGCCAGCTCAACACCAAGGGTGGCTAGCGGGAGCTGGAGGTACAATGAGCAGTTCTTC.

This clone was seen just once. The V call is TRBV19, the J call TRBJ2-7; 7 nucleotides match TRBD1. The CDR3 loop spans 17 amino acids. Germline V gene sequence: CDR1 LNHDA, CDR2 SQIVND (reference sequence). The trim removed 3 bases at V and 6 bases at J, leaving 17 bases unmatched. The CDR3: CASSMTDRDRQPGEQYF. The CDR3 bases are TGTGCCAGTAGTATGACCGACCGGGACAGACAACCTGGCGAGCAGTACTTC.

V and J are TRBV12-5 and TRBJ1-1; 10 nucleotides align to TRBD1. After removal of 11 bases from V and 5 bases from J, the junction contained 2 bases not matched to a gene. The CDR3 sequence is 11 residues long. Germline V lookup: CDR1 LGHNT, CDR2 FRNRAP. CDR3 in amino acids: CAGGQGTEAFF. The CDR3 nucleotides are TGTGCTGGGGGACAGGGGACTGAAGCTTTCTTT.

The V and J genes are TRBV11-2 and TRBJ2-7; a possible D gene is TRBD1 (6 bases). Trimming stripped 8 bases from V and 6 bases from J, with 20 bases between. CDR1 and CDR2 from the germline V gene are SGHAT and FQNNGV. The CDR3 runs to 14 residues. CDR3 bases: TGTGCCAGCGCCCGAGGGGGAGAGGGTCGCGAGCAGTACTTC. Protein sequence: CASARGGEGREQYF.

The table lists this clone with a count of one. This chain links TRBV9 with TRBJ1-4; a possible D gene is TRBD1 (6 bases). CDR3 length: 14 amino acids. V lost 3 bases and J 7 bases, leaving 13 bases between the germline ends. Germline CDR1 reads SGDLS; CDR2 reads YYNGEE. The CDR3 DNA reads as TGTGCCAGCAGCGCCTCTGGGGGCGGTGAAAAACTGTTTTTT. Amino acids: CASSASGGGEKLFF.

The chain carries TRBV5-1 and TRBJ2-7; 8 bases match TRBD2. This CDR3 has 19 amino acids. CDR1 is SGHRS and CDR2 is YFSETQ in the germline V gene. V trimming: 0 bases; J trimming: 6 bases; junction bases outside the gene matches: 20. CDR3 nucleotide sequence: TGCGCCAGCAGCTTGGTGCGAAAAAGGGAACTAGCGGAGGTTGGCGAGCAGTACTTC. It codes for CASSLVRKRELAEVGEQYF.

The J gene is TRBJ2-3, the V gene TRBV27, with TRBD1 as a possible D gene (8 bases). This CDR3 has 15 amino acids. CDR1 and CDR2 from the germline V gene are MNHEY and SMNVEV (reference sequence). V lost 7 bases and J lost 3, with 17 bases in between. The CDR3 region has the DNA TGTGCCAGCATCCCGGACAGGGAGGGGACAGATACGCAGTATTTT. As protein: CASIPDREGTDTQYF.